This record concerns one TCR beta chain sequence. Antigen specificity is unknown. This may arise from a read error, as a much more abundant clone is one base away. Then a second PCR, running roughly 7 to 11 cycles, was carried out with a sample-barcoded 5' primer and a J-beta primer mix. TCRdb ran MiXCR on the 5' RACE reads and lists one entry per CDR3 protein. The table records 850,000 to 950,000 distinct CDR3 sequences, about 28% of them present only once. The data originate from a study of blood T cells in healthy people across ages. The study, taken as a whole, reports: Per million T cells, the diversity of TCR beta decreased roughly linearly as age advanced.

This TCR was recovered from a woman of 80 years or more in good health. Sequenced input: blood.

This CDR3 is CASSSGTQYNEQYF. CDR3 DNA: TGTGCCAGCAGCTCCGGGACGCAATACAATGAGCAGTACTTC. This chain joins TRBV5-4 and TRBJ2-1; D tentatively fits TRBD1 or TRBD2 (5 bases each). The assigned J gene may be wrong: the sequence end matches TRBJ2-7 better. Germline values: CDR1 SGHNT, CDR2 YYREEE (reference sequence). This CDR3 has 14 amino acids.